This record concerns one T cell receptor beta chain sequence. Sequencing used immunoSEQ multiplex PCR; TCRdb keeps in-frame clones, though not all of them. The data contain fewer than 100,000 clones, roughly 85% of them singletons. Germline assignment: CDR1 SGHVS and CDR2 FQNEAQ. The CDR3 covers 12 residues. Trimming cost V 5 bases and J 8 bases, with 12 bases left between them. The sample originates from a study of CD4 T cell repertoires in COVID-19. The chain links TRBV7-8 to TRBJ1-1; no clear D gene. The starting material was CD4+ T cells from peripheral blood, obtained after recovery from COVID-19. The receptor comes from a human donor who had COVID-19. CDR3 in DNA: TGTGCCAGCAGCCGATCCCTGGGGGAAGCTTTCTTT. The encoded protein is CASSRSLGEAFF.